The 24 T cell receptor beta chains given below trace back to one sample, sequenced in a study of Ad26.COV2.S vaccination and SARS-CoV-2 variants. Treatment defined: some 20 received Ad26.COV2.S at low or high dose, single or two shots; roughly 5 received placebo; per-sample allocation not given. The investigators took samples on day 63 after the first vaccine or placebo injection. The repertoire was sequenced with immunoSEQ multiplex PCR; TCRdb's copy has only in-frame clones and lacks some. The profile shows around 450,000 clones, around nine tenths of them singletons. Here the sequenced sample was peripheral blood, taken in a trial of Ad26.COV2.S vaccine versus placebo. The receptors originated from a person between 18 and 65 years old who received the Ad26.COV2.S COVID-19 vaccine or a placebo.

The chain uses TRBV11-1 and TRBJ1-1, with 7 positions matching TRBD1. The CDR3 has 14 residues. Germline V CDR1 and CDR2: SGHAT, FQDESV (reference sequence). V shed 6 bases, J shed 2 bases, and the junction held 6 bases outside the gene matches. The CDR3 loop reads CASSRDRSNTEAFF. In DNA, the CDR3 is TGTGCCAGCAGTCGGGACAGATCAAACACTGAAGCTTTCTTT.

The V and J genes are TRBV27 and TRBJ1-5; D gene unclear. Per germline, CDR1 MNHEY and CDR2 SMNVEV (reference sequence). The V and J ends lost 6 bases and 2 bases respectively, with 8 bases between them. The CDR3 contains 13 residues. The CDR3 loop reads CASRLRGNQPQHF. The CDR3 bases are TGTGCCAGCAGATTGAGGGGCAATCAGCCCCAGCATTTT.

The chain is built from TRBV5-1 and TRBJ2-3; TRBD2 matches 12 bases. The CDR3 is 17 amino acids. CDR1 SGHRS and CDR2 YFSETQ come from the germline V gene. Germline trimming cut 4 bases from V and 2 bases from J; bases unmatched to any gene: 8. CDR3 loop: CASSLRLAGESTDTQYF. In DNA form, the CDR3 reads TGCGCCAGCAGCCTGCGACTAGCGGGGGAGTCCACAGATACGCAGTATTTT.

The V and J genes are TRBV6-5 and TRBJ1-2, with a tentative D call TRBD1 (6 bases). CDR1 is MNHEY, CDR2 SVGAGI, per germline. Between the trimmed V and J ends, which lost 0 bases and 8 bases, there was a span of 13 bases. This CDR3 contains 14 residues. The DNA of the CDR3 is TGTGCCAGCAGTTACTCAGTGGGGGCTAAAGGCTACACCTTC. Translating it yields CASSYSVGAKGYTF.

This clone was found a few times. The chain is built from TRBV18 and TRBJ1-1; D gene uncertain. CDR3 length: 12 residues. CDR1 is KGHSH, CDR2 LQKENI, per germline. The V end was cut by 4 bases, the J end by 3 bases, with 6 bases between. The CDR3 DNA reads as TGTGCCAGCTCACAGGAGGACACTGAAGCTTTCTTT. Translated, it gives CASSQEDTEAFF.

Turning to this clone: This may stem from a read error, because a much larger clone lies one nucleotide away. CDR3 DNA: TGTGCCGGGTCCGGGGGCTTCGACACCGGGGAGCTGTTTTTT. It translates to CAGSGGFDTGELFF. The V call is TRBV6-5, the J call TRBJ2-2; D may be TRBD1 or TRBD2 (6 bases each). Germline loops: CDR1 MNHEY, CDR2 SVGAGI. Trimming stripped 11 bases from V and 3 bases from J, with 16 bases between. The CDR3 totals 14 residues.

This chain links TRBV4-2 with TRBJ2-3; D may be TRBD2 (7 bases). The germline V and J ends were trimmed by 0 bases and 6 bases, with 22 bases remaining between them. Looked up from germline, CDR1 is LGHNA and CDR2 is YNFKEQ. The CDR3 runs 18 residues. DNA for the CDR3: TGTGCCAGCAGCCAAGATCTTGGCGGGGGCACTTCTATTGATACGCAGTATTTT. This translates into CASSQDLGGGTSIDTQYF.

Concerning this clone itself: Other DNA sequences in this specimen translate into the identical CDR3. The chain uses TRBV30 and TRBJ1-2, with a possible D match to TRBD1 (5 bases). The CDR3 contains 14 residues. Germline CDR1 is GTSNPN and CDR2 is SVGIG (reference sequence). Trimming cost V 0 bases and J 2 bases, with 10 bases left between them. The CDR3 DNA sequence: TGTGCCTGGAGTGTACTGGGGCGAAACTATGGCTACACCTTC. Encoded protein: CAWSVLGRNYGYTF.

The V and J genes are TRBV7-9 and TRBJ2-4; D tentatively reads TRBD1 or TRBD2 (5 bases each). The CDR3 length is 17 residues. Germline V lookup: CDR1 SEHNR, CDR2 FQNEAQ (reference sequence). V was clipped by 3 bases and J by 0 bases, with 15 bases between them. The CDR3 spells CASSFRQPGLAKNIQYF. CDR3 bases: TGTGCCAGCAGCTTCCGACAACCGGGGCTAGCCAAAAACATTCAGTACTTC.

The chain joins TRBV5-1 to TRBJ1-3; a possible D gene is TRBD1 (5 bases). This CDR3 has 15 residues. CDR1 and CDR2 from the germline V gene are SGHRS and YFSETQ. V was trimmed by 4 bases and J by 4 bases, leaving 15 bases between them. The CDR3 spells CASSDRRDSGNTIYF. In DNA form, the CDR3 reads TGCGCCAGCAGCGATCGCCGGGACTCGGGAAACACCATATATTTT.

This chain uses TRBV19 with TRBJ2-1; 7 nucleotides match TRBD1. The germline V gene has CDR1 LNHDA and CDR2 SQIVND (reference sequence). CDR3 size: 16 residues. V lost 5 bases, J lost 6 bases, and 13 bases stayed unmatched. The CDR3 sequence: CASSPRDSRQGNEQFF. CDR3 nucleotide sequence: TGTGCCAGTAGTCCCCGGGACAGCCGGCAGGGCAATGAGCAGTTCTTC.

The chain links TRBV3-1 (or the pseudogene TRBV3-2) to TRBJ1-6; maybe TRBD1 (6 bases). The CDR3 sequence is 17 residues long. The V gene's germline CDR1 is LGHDT and CDR2 YNNKEL (reference sequence). Trimming removed 0 bases from V and 8 bases from J, with 17 bases in between. In DNA form, the CDR3 reads TGTGCCAGCAGCCAAGAAGACCGACAGGATCTACATTCACCCCTCCACTTT. The encoded protein is CASSQEDRQDLHSPLHF.

The gene calls are TRBV12-3 or TRBV12-4 and TRBJ1-2, with TRBD1 matching 9 bases. The CDR3 has 13 residues. V lost 8 bases and J lost 4; bases outside the gene matches: 5. CDR3 DNA sequence: TGTGCCAGCGGGACAGGGAGAGGCTATGGCTACACCTTC. The encoded protein is CASGTGRGYGYTF.

The V gene is TRBV4-2, the J gene TRBJ2-5; D may correspond to TRBD1 or TRBD2 (7 bases each). Trimming pared 4 bases from V and 5 bases from J, leaving 14 bases between. Germline CDR1 reads LGHNA; CDR2 reads YNFKEQ. The CDR3 length is 14 residues. The CDR3 sequence is CASSLGGGGETQYF. Here the CDR3 DNA reads TGTGCCAGCAGCCTGGGAGGGGGCGGGGAGACCCAGTACTTC.

V is TRBV27 and J is TRBJ2-1; a possible D gene is TRBD1 (6 bases). Germline-derived CDR1 and CDR2 are MNHEY and SMNVEV (reference sequence). V was pared by 5 bases and J by 0 bases, with 14 bases between. The CDR3 loop spans 16 amino acids. The DNA for the CDR3 is TGTGCCAGCAGTCCCTCGACAGGCAGCTCCTACAATGAGCAGTTCTTC. This gives the protein CASSPSTGSSYNEQFF.

J is TRBJ2-7 and V is TRBV23-1; 10 nucleotides agree with TRBD1. TRBV23-1 is designated an ORF whose function remains uncertain. The CDR3 consists of 15 residues. The CDR3 nucleotides are TGCGCTGAGAAGAAACCGGGACAGGGGAGGTACGAGCAGTACTTC. Its protein product is CAEKKPGQGRYEQYF.

The V call is TRBV19, the J call TRBJ2-1; 13 bases are a match to TRBD2. The length of the CDR3 is 15 residues. The germline V gene encodes CDR1 LNHDA and CDR2 SQIVND (reference sequence). J lost 8 bases, V lost 3 bases, and 4 bases had no gene match. The CDR3 DNA follows: TGTGCCAGTAGTATTACTAGCGGGGGGGCCCATGAGCAGTTCTTC. Amino acid sequence: CASSITSGGAHEQFF.

The rearrangement uses TRBV15 and TRBJ2-6, with unresolved D. Trimming cost V 0 bases and J 2 bases, with 8 bases left between them. Per the germline V gene, CDR1 is LNHNV and CDR2 is YYDKDF (reference sequence). The CDR3 loop spans 16 amino acids. The CDR3 sequence: CATSRDQATGANVLTF. CDR3 nucleotides: TGTGCCACCAGCAGAGATCAGGCAACTGGGGCCAACGTCCTGACTTTC.

This chain connects TRBV19 to TRBJ1-1, with TRBD1 matching over 8 bases. CDR1 is LNHDA and CDR2 is SQIVND in the germline V gene (reference sequence). J lost 1 base, V lost 7 bases, and 14 bases had no gene match. This CDR3 has 17 amino acids. CDR3 DNA: TGTGCCAGTAACCCCCCAGGGGGCAGATTACGGAACACTGAAGCTTTCTTT. It yields the protein CASNPPGGRLRNTEAFF. The full variable domain, in which reference TRBV19 and TRBJ1-1 provide the parts outside the CDR3, is DGGITQSPKYLFRKEGQNVTLSCEQNLNHDAMYWYRQDPGQGLRLIYYSQIVNDFQKGDIAEGYSVSREKKESFPLTVTSAQKNPTAFYLCASNPPGGRLRNTEAFFGQGTRLTVV.

The chain couples TRBV30 to TRBJ2-3, with TRBD1 as a possible D gene (5 bases). There are 14 residues in the CDR3. V lost 1 base and J lost 6, with 14 bases in between. Looked up from germline, CDR1 is GTSNPN and CDR2 is SVGIG (reference sequence). CDR3 nucleotides: TGTGCCTGGAGTGACTATAGGGGCGCGGATACGCAGTATTTT. Protein: CAWSDYRGADTQYF.

V gene TRBV24-1 combines with J gene TRBJ2-1, with TRBD1 matching 8 bases. Per germline, CDR1 KGHDR and CDR2 SFDVKD. The CDR3 spans 15 residues. J lost 1 base, V lost 8 bases, and 6 bases had no gene match. DNA of the CDR3: TGTGCCACCACTCCCCGGGACAGGTCCTACAATGAGCAGTTCTTC. Amino acid sequence: CATTPRDRSYNEQFF.

This clone is a singleton in its sample. The rearrangement joins TRBV3-1 (or the pseudogene TRBV3-2) to TRBJ1-1, with D unclear. Between the trimmed V and J ends, which lost 1 base and 14 bases, there was a span of 11 bases. Germline V gives CDR1 LGHDT, CDR2 YNNKEL (reference sequence). This CDR3 has 11 residues. In nucleotides, the CDR3 is TGTGCCAGCAGCCAAGTAAGTGGGCTGTTCTTT. Translating it yields CASSQVSGLFF.

The chain has TRBV10-3 and TRBJ2-3, with 14 bases that match TRBD2. Germline-derived CDR1 and CDR2 are ENHRY and SYGVKD. With V trimmed by 10 bases and J by 2 bases, 2 bases remained unmatched. The CDR3 has 14 residues. As DNA, the CDR3 is TGTGCCACGGGACTAGCGGGGGTCACAGATACGCAGTATTTT. This translates into CATGLAGVTDTQYF.

This clone was seen once. The V and J genes are TRBV10-3 and TRBJ2-1; 10 positions match TRBD2. The V segment lost 6 bases and the J segment 7 bases; nucleotides outside the gene matches: 3. The CDR3 length is 13 residues. Germline V CDR1 and CDR2: ENHRY, SYGVKD. CDR3: CAIRTSGPNEQFF. The CDR3, as DNA: TGTGCCATCAGGACTAGCGGGCCTAATGAGCAGTTCTTC.